Listed below are T cell receptor beta chains from one sample, sequenced in a study of T cell responses to AZD1222 COVID-19 vaccine. Using immunoSEQ multiplex PCR, the repertoire was profiled, and TCRdb retains in-frame clones only, with some absent. Of 15,000 to 20,000 clones in the sample, 85% to 90% were seen once. The sample consisted of peripheral blood, taken 28 days after the second AZD1222 dose. Every receptor here comes from an adult who received the AZD1222 COVID-19 vaccine. Both conserved end residues are part of each CDR3.

V,length,CDR3
TRBV6-5,12,CASGTSGYGYTF
TRBV6-5,13,CASRLQGNQPQHF
TRBV3-1/TRBV3-2,13,CASSRDGAGGYTF
TRBV6-1,16,CASSEALGARSDTQYF
TRBV4-1,15,CASSQDQVGNYGYTF
TRBV3-1/TRBV3-2,13,CASSRLEGTEAFF
TRBV2,16,CASRRSSGREDNEQFF
TRBV12-3/TRBV12-4,13,CASSLLYGNTIYF
TRBV5-1,16,CASSSSRRGNQETQYF
TRBV2,14,CASSEAEGRTEAFF
TRBV19,15,CASSRTGGGNQPQHF
TRBV5-4,15,CASSLELGNTGELFF
TRBV3-1/TRBV3-2,15,CASSQRATWSTEAFF
TRBV6-5,14,CASRKAGVAGELFF
TRBV4-1,15,CASSQEVVVNTEAFF
TRBV19,16,CASSVRSGRDNTEAFF
TRBV3-1/TRBV3-2,17,CASSQDFERLHTDTQYF
TRBV19,14,CASSDNLAKNIQYF
TRBV19,15,CASSGFSQGAGELFF
TRBV11-2,14,CASSLERINEKLFF
TRBV5-1,16,CASSRGGRTSTDTQYF
TRBV19,15,CASSLTGTGLEKLFF
TRBV19,15,CASSIGLAGHNEQFF
TRBV6-5,14,CASSLGNVASPLHF